A selection of T cell receptor beta chains follows, all from one sample in a study of Graves' ophthalmopathy and Graves' hyperthyroidism. TCRdb independently ran MiXCR on the multiplex PCR reads; one entry per CDR3 protein. The sample lists around 520,000 distinct CDR3 sequences, about 35% seen once, with approximately 4.1% in the top ten. The source material was peripheral blood or thyroid tissue (not recorded which). The receptors come from an adult man with Graves' hyperthyroidism. Both conserved end residues are part of each CDR3. The D gene is left open where the match is weak. Clone sizes are given selectively: once, few, many, or a class where the clone is expanded.

clone size	V gene	CDR3 length	J gene	D gene	CDR3 DNA	CDR3 protein
NA	TRBV7-3	17	TRBJ2-5	TRBD2	TGTGCCAGCAGCTTAACAGGGGCGGGAGGGCGTTACGAGACCCAGTACTTC	CASSLTGAGGRYETQYF
few	TRBV2	15	TRBJ2-3	TRBD2	TGTGCCAGCAGTGAAGCGGGAGGGCCAGGAGATACGCAGTATTTT	CASSEAGGPGDTQYF
once	TRBV7-8	14	TRBJ1-2	NA	TGTGCCAGCAGTTTAGCGGGGTTTGCGCATGGCTACACCTTC	CASSLAGFAHGYTF
few	TRBV6-5	11	TRBJ1-2	TRBD1	TGTGCCAGCAGTTACGACAGGGGATATTATTTC	CASSYDRGYYF
few	TRBV12-3/TRBV12-4	11	TRBJ1-1	TRBD1	TGTGCCAGTCGGGACAGACCTGAAGCTTTCTTT	CASRDRPEAFF
many	TRBV12-3/TRBV12-4	11	TRBJ1-3	NA	TGTGCCAGCAGTTGGACTGACACCATATATTTT	CASSWTDTIYF
NA	TRBV7-3	14	TRBJ1-1	NA	TGTGCCAGCAGCTTGTCGCCAGGGGTGACTGAAGCTTTCTTT	CASSLSPGVTEAFF
many	TRBV14	12	TRBJ1-1	NA	TGTGCCAGCAGCCAATACGGCACTGAAGCTTTCTTT	CASSQYGTEAFF
many	TRBV24-1	16	TRBJ1-3	NA	TGTGCCACCAGTGATATACAAGGGGGAGTCAGGTACACCATATATTTT	CATSDIQGGVRYTIYF
NA	TRBV7-9	13	TRBJ2-7	TRBD1	TGTGCCAGCAGTTGGGGACAGGGGACCGAGCAGTACTTC	CASSWGQGTEQYF
many	TRBV12-3/TRBV12-4	15	TRBJ1-2	TRBD1	TGTGCCAGCAGGTTGGGACAGGGGGCATTCTATGGCTACACCTTC	CASRLGQGAFYGYTF
many	TRBV3-1	13	TRBJ1-2	NA	TGTGCCAGCAGCCAAGATCAGGGACGAGGCTACACCTTC	CASSQDQGRGYTF
NA	TRBV9	16	TRBJ2-2	NA	TGTGCCAGCAGCGTAGTAAGAGATAACACCGTCGGGGAGCTGTTTTTT	CASSVVRDNTVGELFF
many	TRBV10-3	14	TRBJ1-2	NA	TGTGCCATCAGTGAGTCGGGAGGACCATATGGCTACACCTTC	CAISESGGPYGYTF
few	TRBV2	12	TRBJ2-7	TRBD1	TGTGCCAGCCGTAGACAGGGCTACGAGCAGTACTTC	CASRRQGYEQYF
many	TRBV29-1	13	TRBJ1-1	TRBD1	TGCAGCGTTCGACAGGGGTCGGGCACTGAAGCTTTCTTT	CSVRQGSGTEAFF
NA	TRBV29-1	10	TRBJ1-1	TRBD1	TGCAGCGTCGGGGGGACAGGGGGCTTTTTT	CSVGGTGGFF
NA	TRBV20-1	13	TRBJ1-2	TRBD1	TGCAGTGCTAGGGACGACAGGGATTTTGGCTACACCTTC	CSARDDRDFGYTF
many	TRBV13	13	TRBJ1-1	NA	TGTGCCAGCAGCTCTACCGGACGGCCTGGGGCTTTCTTT	CASSSTGRPGAFF
many	TRBV24-1	16	TRBJ1-1	NA	TGTGCCACCAGTGGCATGGGACATCGGGGGGACACTGAAGCTTTCTTT	CATSGMGHRGDTEAFF
NA	TRBV20-1	16	TRBJ2-2	TRBD2	TGCAGTGCTAGGTCAAGCGGGGCCGCGAACACCGGGGAGCTGTTTTTT	CSARSSGAANTGELFF
NA	TRBV5-6	11	TRBJ1-2	NA	TGTGCCAGCAGACAGAACTATGGCTACACCTTC	CASRQNYGYTF
few	TRBV7-3	14	TRBJ2-3	TRBD1	TGTGCCAGCAGCCTGACAGGGGTTACGAATACGCAGTATTTT	CASSLTGVTNTQYF
NA	TRBV5-6	14	TRBJ1-1	NA	TGTGCCAGCAGCTTCAAAAGGGGGGCGACTGAAGCTTTCTTT	CASSFKRGATEAFF
NA	TRBV5-4	13	TRBJ2-5	NA	TGTGCCAGCAGGACACAAGACCAAGAGACCCAGTACTTC	CASRTQDQETQYF
NA	TRBV12-3/TRBV12-4	14	TRBJ2-7	NA	TGTGCCGGCAGTTTAGCGGGACAGATCTACGAGCAGTACTTC	CAGSLAGQIYEQYF
NA	TRBV7-2	16	TRBJ2-5	NA	TGTGCCAGCAGCTTAGCCTGGTTGGACACCCAAGAGACCCAGTACTTC	CASSLAWLDTQETQYF
many	TRBV5-6	15	TRBJ2-6	NA	TGTGCCAGCAGCTTGGTTAGGGATGGGGCCAACGTCCTGACTTTC	CASSLVRDGANVLTF
NA	TRBV29-1	13	TRBJ1-5	TRBD1	TGCAGCGCCCAACCTCGGACAGGGAACGTACAGCATTTT	CSAQPRTGNVQHF